The 8 T cell receptor beta chains given below trace back to one sample, sequenced in a study of T cells in Graves' hyperthyroidism and ophthalmopathy. Amplification targeted TCR beta CDR3 regions from RNA transcripts. First-round RT-PCR with HTBI primers amplified the TCR CDR3 region. TCRdb re-called the multiplex PCR reads with MiXCR, one entry per CDR3 protein. This sample has about 400,000 distinct CDR3 sequences, with over 11% found just once. Material: blood. These receptors came from a man in his forties or fifties with Graves' ophthalmopathy.

The rearrangement uses TRBV7-9 and TRBJ2-5; perhaps TRBD1 as D (6 bases). Germline V gives CDR1 SEHNR, CDR2 FQNEAQ (reference sequence). V was trimmed by 0 bases and J by 7 bases, leaving 15 bases between them. The CDR3 spans 15 residues. The CDR3 DNA follows: TGTGCCAGCAGCTTAGCGGGGACACGGTCGCGGACCCAGTACTTC. Its protein is CASSLAGTRSRTQYF.

This clonotype was found a few times. V and J are TRBV30 and TRBJ1-5; 7 nucleotides line up with TRBD1. The trim removed 2 bases at V and 2 bases at J, leaving 3 bases unmatched. The CDR3 loop spans 14 amino acids. Germline lookup yields CDR1 GTSNPN and CDR2 SVGIG (reference sequence). CDR3 nucleotide sequence: TGTGCCTGGAGTTTAGGACAGGGCAATCAGCCCCAGCATTTT. Translated: CAWSLGQGNQPQHF.

V gene TRBV29-1 combines with J gene TRBJ1-5, with unresolved D. V shed 4 bases and J shed 9 bases, with 16 bases lying between them. The CDR3 is made up of 13 amino acids. Germline assignment: CDR1 SQVTM and CDR2 ANQGSEA. The CDR3 bases are TGCAGCGTTGTGGTCGGATCCGAATCGCCCCAGCATTTT. Translation: CSVVVGSESPQHF.

This clonotype came up many times. The genes are TRBV20-1 and TRBJ1-5, with D perhaps TRBD1 (5 bases). Germline V CDR1 and CDR2: DFQATT, SNEGSKA (reference sequence). Trimming left V 5 bases short and J 4 bases short, with 21 bases between. This CDR3 is 16 amino acids long. DNA of the CDR3: TGCAGTGCTGGGGGGAGGTCGAGTCAGGGTAATCAGCCCCAGCATTTT. Translated: CSAGGRSSQGNQPQHF.

The chain uses TRBV11-3 and TRBJ2-2, with D possibly being TRBD1 or TRBD2 (5 bases each). The CDR3 is made up of 16 amino acids. Trimming left V 2 bases short and J 6 bases short, with 16 bases between. CDR1 is SGHNT, CDR2 YENEEA, per germline. The CDR3 region is CASSLKGWGRPGELFF. In DNA, the CDR3 is TGTGCCAGCAGCTTAAAAGGTTGGGGACGTCCCGGGGAGCTGTTTTTT.

This clonotype was picked up a small number of times. The chain is built from TRBV3-1 and TRBJ2-2; 8 positions agree with TRBD1. There are 15 residues in the CDR3. J lost 4 bases, V lost 9 bases, and 10 bases had no gene match. CDR1 and CDR2 (germline): LGHDT, YNNKEL (reference sequence). In DNA, the CDR3 is TGTGCCAGTAGTTCCCGGACAGGGCCCACCGGGGAGCTGTTTTTT. Amino acids: CASSSRTGPTGELFF.

This clonotype was seen more than once but under ten times. This chain links TRBV20-1 with TRBJ2-1; 7 positions match TRBD1. Germline V gene sequence: CDR1 DFQATT, CDR2 SNEGSKA (reference sequence). The CDR3 has 15 amino acids. The CDR3 reads CNANPRDSPYNEQFF. For the CDR3, the DNA is TGCAATGCCAACCCCCGGGACAGCCCCTACAATGAGCAGTTCTTC.

The rearrangement uses TRBV11-2 and TRBJ2-6, with D perhaps TRBD1 or TRBD2 (5 bases each). V dropped 5 bases and J dropped 0 bases, with 17 bases sitting between them. This CDR3 comprises 18 residues. The germline gives CDR1 SGHAT, CDR2 FQNNGV. This CDR3 reads CASSPLTGQDSGANVLTF. Written as DNA, the CDR3 is TGTGCCAGCAGCCCCTTAACGGGGCAGGACTCTGGGGCCAACGTCCTGACTTTC.